This T cell receptor (beta chain) appears in the sequencing data of a study of long-term antiretroviral therapy in people with HIV. Roughly 1-11 million cryopreserved PBMC were held in samples before DNA extraction. Of note for this clone: Its antigen is as yet unknown.

The study, taken as a whole, reports: Unavailable data included ART adherence, viral resistance and therapy changes (switches in treatment). Blood dating 2004 to 2017 may reflect older ART regimens. All time points showed a repertoire dominated by clones expanded before ART.

CDR1 and CDR2 from the germline V gene are SGHRS and YFSETQ. The CDR3 contains 16 residues. V gave up 2 bases and J gave up 2 bases, with 15 bases separating them. The run of the v3.0 immunoSEQ assay was at survey level. The table came from immunoSEQ multiplex PCR; TCRdb's copy has only in-frame clones and leaves some out. This sample has fewer than 25,000 clones; 90% to 95% occur once, and the top ten carry roughly 2.2%. Material: unsorted PBMCs, obtained 4.8 to 5 years after starting antiretroviral therapy. This clonotype originated in a woman between 50 and 59 years old with HIV. The chain employs TRBV5-1 and TRBJ2-3; a weak D match, TRBD1 (6 bases). The CDR3 region is CASSFKGVVPTDTQYF. The CDR3 region has the DNA TGCGCCAGCAGCTTCAAGGGGGTTGTCCCCACAGATACGCAGTATTTT.